This T cell receptor (beta chain) was recovered during a study of cytomegalovirus exposure and HLA in healthy donors. The CDR3 consists of 14 residues. With 0 bases removed from V and 4 bases from J, the gap between germline ends came to 9 bases. CDR1 and CDR2 from the germline V gene are SGHTA and FQGNSA. The donors belonged to the roughly 130-subject validation cohort, separate from the roughly 710-subject first cohort. Data came from immunoSEQ multiplex PCR; TCRdb stores just in-frame clones and leaves some out. The table shows about 330,000 clones, with about nine tenths occurring only once. The sequencing input was PBMCs. This clonotype was obtained from a woman aged 18-35 years in good health and CMV-seronegative. The genes are TRBV7-2 and TRBJ2-5; perhaps TRBD2 as D (6 bases). The CDR3 DNA reads as TGTGCCAGCAGCTTAGCGGGAGGAGGAGAGACCCAGTACTTC. Its protein is CASSLAGGGETQYF.